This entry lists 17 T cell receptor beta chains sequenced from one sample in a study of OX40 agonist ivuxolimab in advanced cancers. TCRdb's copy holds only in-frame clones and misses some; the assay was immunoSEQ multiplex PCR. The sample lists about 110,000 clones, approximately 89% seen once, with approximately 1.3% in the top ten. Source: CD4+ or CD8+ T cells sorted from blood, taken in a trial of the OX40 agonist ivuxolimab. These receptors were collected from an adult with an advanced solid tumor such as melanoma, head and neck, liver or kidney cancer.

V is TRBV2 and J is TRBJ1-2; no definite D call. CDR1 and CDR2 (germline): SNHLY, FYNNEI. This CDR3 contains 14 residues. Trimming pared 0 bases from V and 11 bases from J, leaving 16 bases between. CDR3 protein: CASSEALTSQGYTF. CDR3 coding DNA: TGTGCCAGCAGTGAAGCGCTTACATCTCAAGGTTACACCTTC.

For the CDR3, the DNA is TGTGCTAGTGGTTTGGGGGGTGGTGGAGCCACAGATACGCAGTATTTT. Translating gives CASGLGGGGATDTQYF. The rearrangement links TRBV12-5 to TRBJ2-3; no reliable D call. This CDR3 is built from 16 residues. V gave up 1 base and J gave up 2 bases, with 13 bases separating them. The germline V gene has CDR1 LGHNT and CDR2 FRNRAP.

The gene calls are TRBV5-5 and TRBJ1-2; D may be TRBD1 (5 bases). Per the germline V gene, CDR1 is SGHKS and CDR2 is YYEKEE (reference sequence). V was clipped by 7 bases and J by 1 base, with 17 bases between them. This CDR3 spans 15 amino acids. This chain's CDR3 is CASLSGAPNNYGYTF. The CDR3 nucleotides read TGTGCCAGCTTGAGCGGGGCCCCGAATAACTATGGCTACACCTTC.

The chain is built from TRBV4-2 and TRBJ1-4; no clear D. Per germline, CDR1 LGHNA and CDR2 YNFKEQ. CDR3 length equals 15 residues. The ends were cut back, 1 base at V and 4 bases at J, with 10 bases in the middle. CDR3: CASSQGYSSNEKLFF. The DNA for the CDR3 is TGTGCCAGCAGCCAAGGATACAGTAGTAATGAAAAACTGTTTTTT.

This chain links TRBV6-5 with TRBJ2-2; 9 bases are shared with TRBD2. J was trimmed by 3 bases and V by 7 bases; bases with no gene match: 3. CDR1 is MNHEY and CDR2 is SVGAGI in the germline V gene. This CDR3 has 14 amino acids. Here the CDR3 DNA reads TGTGCCAGCATAGCGGGGGTGCACACCGGGGAGCTGTTTTTT. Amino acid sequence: CASIAGVHTGELFF.

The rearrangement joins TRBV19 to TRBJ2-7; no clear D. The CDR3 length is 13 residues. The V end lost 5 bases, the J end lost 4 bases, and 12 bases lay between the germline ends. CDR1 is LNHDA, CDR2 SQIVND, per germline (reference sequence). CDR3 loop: CASSPRAFYEQYF. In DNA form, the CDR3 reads TGTGCCAGTAGTCCAAGGGCCTTTTACGAGCAGTACTTC.

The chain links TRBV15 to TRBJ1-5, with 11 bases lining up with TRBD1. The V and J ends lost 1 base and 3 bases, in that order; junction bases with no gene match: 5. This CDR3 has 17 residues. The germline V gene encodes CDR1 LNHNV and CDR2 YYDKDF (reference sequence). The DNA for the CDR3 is TGTGCCACCAGCAGAGCCGGGACAGGGGGAGTCAATCAGCCCCAGCATTTT. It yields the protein CATSRAGTGGVNQPQHF. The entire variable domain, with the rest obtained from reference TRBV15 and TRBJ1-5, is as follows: DAMVIQNPRYQVTQFGKPVTLSCSQTLNHNVMYWYQQKSSQAPKLLFHYYDKDFNNEADTPDNFQSRRPNTSFCFLDIRSPGLGDTAMYLCATSRAGTGGVNQPQHFGDGTRLSIL.

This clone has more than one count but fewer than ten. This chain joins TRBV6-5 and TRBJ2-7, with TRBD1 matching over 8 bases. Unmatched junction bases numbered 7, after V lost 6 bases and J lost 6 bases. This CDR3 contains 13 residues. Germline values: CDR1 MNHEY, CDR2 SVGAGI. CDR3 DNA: TGTGCCAGCAGAAGTAACAGGGGGAGCGAGCAGTACTTC. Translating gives CASRSNRGSEQYF.

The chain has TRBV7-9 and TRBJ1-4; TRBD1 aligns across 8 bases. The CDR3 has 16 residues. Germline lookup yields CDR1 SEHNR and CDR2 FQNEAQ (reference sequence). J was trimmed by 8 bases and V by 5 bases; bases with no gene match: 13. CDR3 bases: TGTGCCAGCAGCCAAAGTCCCGGGACAGGAGGAGAAAAACTGTTTTTT. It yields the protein CASSQSPGTGGEKLFF. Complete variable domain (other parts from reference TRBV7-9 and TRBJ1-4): DTGVSQNPRHKITKRGQNVTFRCDPISEHNRLYWYRQTLGQGPEFLTYFQNEAQLEKSRLLSDRFSAERPKGSFSTLEIQRTEQGDSAMYLCASSQSPGTGGEKLFFGSGTQLSVL.

In DNA, the CDR3 is TGTGCCAGCAGCGGTCTGGACCACGAGCAGTACTTC. Translation gives CASSGLDHEQYF. The chain is built from TRBV9 and TRBJ2-7; D not certain. The CDR3 has 12 residues. Per the germline V gene, CDR1 is SGDLS and CDR2 is YYNGEE. V gave up 3 bases and J gave up 5 bases, with 9 bases separating them.

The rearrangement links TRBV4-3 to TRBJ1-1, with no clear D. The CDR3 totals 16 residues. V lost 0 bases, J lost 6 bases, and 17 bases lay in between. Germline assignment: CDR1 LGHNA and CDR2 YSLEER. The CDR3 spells CASSQDMWKAGSEAFF. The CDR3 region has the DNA TGCGCCAGCAGCCAAGATATGTGGAAAGCAGGATCTGAAGCTTTCTTT.

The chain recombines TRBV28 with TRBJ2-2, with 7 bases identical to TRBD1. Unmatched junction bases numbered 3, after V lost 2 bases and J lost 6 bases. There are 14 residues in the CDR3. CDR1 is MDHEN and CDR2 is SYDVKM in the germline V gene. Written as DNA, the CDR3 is TGTGCCAGCAGTTTACGACAGGGTGCCGGGGAGCTGTTTTTT. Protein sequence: CASSLRQGAGELFF.

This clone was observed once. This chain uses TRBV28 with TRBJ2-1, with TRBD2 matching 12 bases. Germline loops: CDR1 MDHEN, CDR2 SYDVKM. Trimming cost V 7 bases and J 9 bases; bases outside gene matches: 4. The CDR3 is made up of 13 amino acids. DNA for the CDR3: TGTGCCAGCACCAGACTAGCGGGAGTTGAGCAGTTCTTC. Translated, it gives CASTRLAGVEQFF.

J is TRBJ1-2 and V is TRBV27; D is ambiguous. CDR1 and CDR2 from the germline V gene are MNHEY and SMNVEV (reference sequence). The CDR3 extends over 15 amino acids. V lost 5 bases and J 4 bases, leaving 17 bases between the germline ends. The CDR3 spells CASSTVRTIPYGYTF. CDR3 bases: TGTGCCAGCAGTACCGTGCGGACGATCCCCTATGGCTACACCTTC.

As DNA, the CDR3 is TGTGCCTGGAGTGTACTTGGGGGCCGTGCCTACGAGCAGTACTTC. Translated, it gives CAWSVLGGRAYEQYF. The rearrangement links TRBV30 to TRBJ2-7; weak D call: TRBD1 (6 bases). The germline CDR1 and CDR2 sequences are GTSNPN and SVGIG (reference sequence). CDR3 length: 15 amino acids. V shed 0 bases and J shed 2 bases, with 14 bases lying between them.

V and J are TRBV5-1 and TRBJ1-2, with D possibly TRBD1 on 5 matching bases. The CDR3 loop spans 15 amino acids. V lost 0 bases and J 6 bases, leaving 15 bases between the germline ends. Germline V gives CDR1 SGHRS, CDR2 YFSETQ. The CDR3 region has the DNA TGCGCCAGCAGCTTGGTGCAGGGAGTATTGGATGGCTACACCTTC. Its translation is CASSLVQGVLDGYTF.

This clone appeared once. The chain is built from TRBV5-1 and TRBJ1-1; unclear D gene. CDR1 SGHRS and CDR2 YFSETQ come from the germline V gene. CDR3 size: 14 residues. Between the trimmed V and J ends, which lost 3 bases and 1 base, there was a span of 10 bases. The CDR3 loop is CASSSGSRNTEAFF. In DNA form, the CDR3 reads TGCGCCAGCAGCTCCGGCAGTCGGAACACTGAAGCTTTCTTT.